Listed below are T cell receptor beta chains from one sample, sequenced in a study of HIV-infected patients and healthy controls. In TCRdb, the 5' RACE reads were re-called with MiXCR into one record per CDR3 protein. Of 18,000 or so distinct CDR3 sequences listed, roughly an eighth are singletons. The material sequenced was blood. Every receptor here comes from an adult in good health. The CDR3 runs from the conserved cysteine through the conserved F or W. Fields, in order: CDR3 DNA, CDR3 protein, D gene, clone size, V gene, J gene. D genes are given only for firm matches. Clone size is shown for a subset of rows, as once, few, many or a class of expanded clone.

DNA: TGTGCCCCCCGGGGCAGGGAGAGCTCCTACAATGAGCAGTTCTTC; CDR3: CAPRGRESSYNEQFF; D: -; size: -; V: TRBV6-2/TRBV6-3; J: TRBJ2-1
DNA: TGTGCCAGCAGCTTTCAGGGAAGCAATCAGCCCCAGCATTTT; CDR3: CASSFQGSNQPQHF; D: -; size: -; V: TRBV7-9; J: TRBJ1-5
DNA: TGTGCCAGCAGTTACGGTAGGAACACTGAAGCTTTCTTT; CDR3: CASSYGRNTEAFF; D: -; size: few; V: TRBV6-2/TRBV6-3; J: TRBJ1-1
DNA: TGCAGCGTTGATCGACTCGGCGCTGAAGCTTTCTTT; CDR3: CSVDRLGAEAFF; D: -; size: -; V: TRBV29-1; J: TRBJ1-1
DNA: TGTGCCAGCAGCCGGACAGGGATAAACACTGAAGCTTTCTTT; CDR3: CASSRTGINTEAFF; D: TRBD1; size: medium-sized; V: TRBV12-3/TRBV12-4; J: TRBJ1-1
DNA: TGCGCCAGCAGCTTGCCGCTGAGGGCCTGGGAGGAGGGAGAGCAGTACTTC; CDR3: CASSLPLRAWEEGEQYF; D: -; size: many; V: TRBV5-1; J: TRBJ2-7
DNA: TGTGCCAGCAGTTCCGGGGCCTATGGCTACACCTTC; CDR3: CASSSGAYGYTF; D: -; size: medium-sized; V: TRBV25-1; J: TRBJ1-2
DNA: TGTGCCAGCAGCCATTACTCCGGGACAGGGGACGGCTACACCTTC; CDR3: CASSHYSGTGDGYTF; D: -; size: -; V: TRBV3-2; J: TRBJ1-2
DNA: TGTGCCTGGAGTGTATTAAACAGGGGGAACACTGAAGCTTTCTTT; CDR3: CAWSVLNRGNTEAFF; D: TRBD1; size: -; V: TRBV30; J: TRBJ1-1
DNA: TGTGCCAGCAGCGTTAGCAGGGTCCAGGGAGCTTTCTTT; CDR3: CASSVSRVQGAFF; D: -; size: few; V: TRBV7-9; J: TRBJ1-1
DNA: TGTGCCAGCAGTTTGTATATTAGCGGGGGTCCAGATACGCAGTATTTT; CDR3: CASSLYISGGPDTQYF; D: TRBD2; size: few; V: TRBV12-3/TRBV12-4; J: TRBJ2-3
DNA: TGTGCCATCAGGGACCCGTACCAAGAGACCCAGTACTTC; CDR3: CAIRDPYQETQYF; D: -; size: -; V: TRBV10-3; J: TRBJ2-5
DNA: TGTGCCAGCTCACCTAACGAGGATCAGCCCCAGCATTTT; CDR3: CASSPNEDQPQHF; D: -; size: many; V: TRBV18; J: TRBJ1-5
DNA: TGTGCCAGCAGCCCGGCGGACTTTGCCTCGGGCAATCAGCCCCAGCATTTT; CDR3: CASSPADFASGNQPQHF; D: -; size: many; V: TRBV7-9; J: TRBJ1-5
DNA: TGTGCCAGCAGAAAGAGTAACTATGGCTACACCTTC; CDR3: CASRKSNYGYTF; D: -; size: few; V: TRBV25-1; J: TRBJ1-2
DNA: TGCGCCAGCAGCTTGGACGGGTCGCCCTATAATTCACCCCTCCACTTT; CDR3: CASSLDGSPYNSPLHF; D: -; size: medium-sized; V: TRBV5-1; J: TRBJ1-6
DNA: TGCAGTGCTAGAACGGCAGGGGTGAACACTGAAGCTTTCTTT; CDR3: CSARTAGVNTEAFF; D: -; size: many; V: TRBV20-1; J: TRBJ1-1
DNA: TGTGCCAGCAGTCCCTCGGCGGGGGGAAGCACCGGGGAGCTGTTTTTT; CDR3: CASSPSAGGSTGELFF; D: TRBD2; size: many; V: TRBV12-3/TRBV12-4; J: TRBJ2-2
DNA: TGTGCCAGCAGTTACTGGAGGTCATCGGCTAACTATGGCTACACCTTC; CDR3: CASSYWRSSANYGYTF; D: -; size: many; V: TRBV6-5; J: TRBJ1-2
DNA: TGTGCCAGCAGCTTAGGCTTGGGGGCCACTGAAGCTTTCTTT; CDR3: CASSLGLGATEAFF; D: -; size: many; V: TRBV13; J: TRBJ1-1
DNA: TGTGCCAGCAGCTTAATCAGTTACGAAAATGGCTACACCTTC; CDR3: CASSLISYENGYTF; D: -; size: many; V: TRBV7-3; J: TRBJ1-2
DNA: TGCGCCAGCAGCTTGGGACGGAACACTGAAGCTTTCTTT; CDR3: CASSLGRNTEAFF; D: -; size: medium-sized; V: TRBV5-1; J: TRBJ1-1
DNA: TGTGCCAGCAGCCTATGGACTTCAGCAGTGGAGCAGTACTTC; CDR3: CASSLWTSAVEQYF; D: -; size: medium-sized; V: TRBV7-2; J: TRBJ2-7
DNA: TGTGCCAGCAGCTTCGCATACAATGAAAAACTGTTTTTT; CDR3: CASSFAYNEKLFF; D: -; size: medium-sized; V: TRBV7-2; J: TRBJ1-4
DNA: TGTGCCAGCAGCGACGTGACAGGAGGAACCGGGGAGCTGTTTTTT; CDR3: CASSDVTGGTGELFF; D: -; size: many; V: TRBV5-5; J: TRBJ2-2
DNA: TGTGCCAGCAGTTTATATGGACAGAGGAAGCTGTTTTTT; CDR3: CASSLYGQRKLFF; D: -; size: few; V: TRBV27; J: TRBJ2-2
DNA: TGTGCCAGCAGTTCAAATTACCTCCCAGGGGGATACGAGCAGTTCTTC; CDR3: CASSSNYLPGGYEQFF; D: TRBD1; size: few; V: TRBV7-2; J: TRBJ2-1
DNA: TGTGCCAGCAGTCTGCGGACAGGAAGAGAGACTGAAGCTTTCTTT; CDR3: CASSLRTGRETEAFF; D: TRBD1; size: many; V: TRBV6-1; J: TRBJ1-1
DNA: TGTGCCAGCAGCGCCCAGACAGGGGAGGAAGGGAGAATGGGGACTGAAGCTTTCTTT; CDR3: CASSAQTGEEGRMGTEAFF; D: TRBD1; size: -; V: TRBV9; J: TRBJ1-1
DNA: TGCAGTGCTAGAGATCTCGGCGGGCCGGCACTGGGAGCTTTCTTT; CDR3: CSARDLGGPALGAFF; D: -; size: medium-sized; V: TRBV20-1; J: TRBJ1-1
DNA: TGTGCCAGCAGCGGCTCTAGCGATAGCTCCTACAATGAGCAGTTCTTC; CDR3: CASSGSSDSSYNEQFF; D: -; size: many; V: TRBV9; J: TRBJ2-1
DNA: TGTGCCAGCGGGGAATGGAGAACAGATACGCAGTATTTT; CDR3: CASGEWRTDTQYF; D: -; size: few; V: TRBV6-5; J: TRBJ2-3
DNA: TGTGCCAGCAGCACCCTGGGGGGGCTGGGTCAGCCCCAGCATTTT; CDR3: CASSTLGGLGQPQHF; D: -; size: many; V: TRBV28; J: TRBJ1-5
DNA: TGCAGTGCGCCCCAGGGGGGGACAGGGGTTGAAGCTTTCTTT; CDR3: CSAPQGGTGVEAFF; D: TRBD1; size: many; V: TRBV20-1; J: TRBJ1-1
DNA: TGTGCCAGCAGTTTTGACCCGGGCTCTAGCACAGATACGCAGTATTTT; CDR3: CASSFDPGSSTDTQYF; D: -; size: medium-sized; V: TRBV12-3/TRBV12-4; J: TRBJ2-3
DNA: -; CDR3: CASSTSWGGGRDTQYF; D: -; size: many; V: TRBV28; J: TRBJ2-3
DNA: TGTGCCAGCAGCTTAGTCACGGCGGACTATGGCTACACCTTC; CDR3: CASSLVTADYGYTF; D: -; size: many; V: TRBV7-9; J: TRBJ1-2
DNA: TGCAGCGTTGTCAGAAACACTGAAGCTTTCTTT; CDR3: CSVVRNTEAFF; D: -; size: medium-sized; V: TRBV29-1; J: TRBJ1-1
DNA: TGTGCCAGCAGCTTCCAGGGGTTTGAGCAGTTCTTC; CDR3: CASSFQGFEQFF; D: -; size: -; V: TRBV7-2; J: TRBJ2-1
DNA: TGTGCCAGCAGCTTAGGCATTTTTAGCGGAGAAACCAATGAGCAGTTCTTC; CDR3: CASSLGIFSGETNEQFF; D: -; size: -; V: TRBV11-2; J: TRBJ2-1
DNA: TGTGCCAGCACCAACGGAGGGAGTCAGCCCCAGCATTTT; CDR3: CASTNGGSQPQHF; D: -; size: -; V: TRBV3-1; J: TRBJ1-5
DNA: TGCGCCAGCAGCCGGGACACCCCTTCCTCCTACGAGCAGTACTTC; CDR3: CASSRDTPSSYEQYF; D: -; size: many; V: TRBV5-1; J: TRBJ2-7
DNA: TGTGCCACCAGTGGGGTTAATCAGCCCCAGCATTTT; CDR3: CATSGVNQPQHF; D: -; size: -; V: TRBV24-1; J: TRBJ1-5
DNA: TGTGCCAGCAGCTTTGCCGGGGATAATTCACCCCTCCACTTT; CDR3: CASSFAGDNSPLHF; D: -; size: medium-sized; V: TRBV7-2; J: TRBJ1-6
DNA: TGTGCCAGCGGTCCTTTGAACACCGGGGAGCTGTTTTTT; CDR3: CASGPLNTGELFF; D: -; size: many; V: TRBV7-2; J: TRBJ2-2
DNA: TGTGCCAGCAGCGTCCTGAGGACAGGGGGTGCTCAGCCCCAGCATTTT; CDR3: CASSVLRTGGAQPQHF; D: TRBD1; size: -; V: TRBV7-3; J: TRBJ1-5
DNA: TGTGCCAGCTCACTGGGACTAGCAGAGACCCAGTACTTC; CDR3: CASSLGLAETQYF; D: TRBD2; size: -; V: TRBV18; J: TRBJ2-5
DNA: TGCGCCAGCAGCTGGGAAGAGGCCTATGGCTACACCTTC; CDR3: CASSWEEAYGYTF; D: -; size: many; V: TRBV5-1; J: TRBJ1-2
DNA: TGCGCCAGCAGCCAAGTAACGGGGAGCTATAATTCACCCCTCCACTTT; CDR3: CASSQVTGSYNSPLHF; D: -; size: medium-sized; V: TRBV4-3; J: TRBJ1-6
DNA: TGCAGTGCCGCAGGCGTAGGAGGGAGGGCCTACGAGCAGTACTTC; CDR3: CSAAGVGGRAYEQYF; D: TRBD2; size: many; V: TRBV20-1; J: TRBJ2-7
DNA: TGTGCCAGCTCACCAGGAAGAGGCAACACTGAAGCTTTCTTT; CDR3: CASSPGRGNTEAFF; D: -; size: many; V: TRBV18; J: TRBJ1-1
DNA: TGCGCCAGCAGGAGCGGGACAGATACGCAGTATTTT; CDR3: CASRSGTDTQYF; D: -; size: many; V: TRBV5-1; J: TRBJ2-3
DNA: TGTGCCAGCAGTTCCAGGGTTGGCGGGGGGGAGACCCAGTACTTC; CDR3: CASSSRVGGGETQYF; D: TRBD2; size: -; V: TRBV12-3/TRBV12-4; J: TRBJ2-5
DNA: TGTGCCAGCAGTCCTCACGGGACGAACACTGAAGCTTTCTTT; CDR3: CASSPHGTNTEAFF; D: -; size: once; V: TRBV12-3/TRBV12-4; J: TRBJ1-1
DNA: TGTGCCAGCAGTTTTCCGGACACACAAGAGACCCAGTACTTC; CDR3: CASSFPDTQETQYF; D: -; size: -; V: TRBV12-3/TRBV12-4; J: TRBJ2-5
DNA: TGTGCCAGCGCCTTTCATTATGACAGCCAAGAGACCCAGTACTTC; CDR3: CASAFHYDSQETQYF; D: -; size: -; V: TRBV6-2/TRBV6-3; J: TRBJ2-5
DNA: TGTGCCAGCAGTGCGGGGGTCGGGGATGAGCAGTTCTTC; CDR3: CASSAGVGDEQFF; D: TRBD2; size: few; V: TRBV9; J: TRBJ2-1
DNA: TGTGCCAGCAGCTTAAACCGGGGATTGGAGACTGGAAACACCATATATTTT; CDR3: CASSLNRGLETGNTIYF; D: -; size: -; V: TRBV7-2; J: TRBJ1-3
DNA: TGTGCCAGCAGTGAAGCAGGGGTAGCCTATAATTCACCCCTCCACTTT; CDR3: CASSEAGVAYNSPLHF; D: -; size: many; V: TRBV6-1; J: TRBJ1-6
DNA: TGTGCCAGCACCACGAAGGGGGATACGCAGTATTTT; CDR3: CASTTKGDTQYF; D: -; size: few; V: TRBV7-2; J: TRBJ2-3